The entry below gives a single TCR beta chain sequence along with its context. The data were obtained in a study of blood T cell repertoires in COVID-19. Background on the study: Specimens from acute and convalescent COVID-19 originated in the United States, Italy and Spain. Sources were T cells, B-cell-depleted T cells, or PBMCs; the material itself was cDNA or gDNA.

Authors' data handling: It was from reference gene primer amplification that nucleated cell counts were estimated. Using immunoSEQ multiplex PCR, the repertoire was profiled, and TCRdb retains in-frame clones only, with some absent. That table is the source of V, J and clone size, and D and trimming were worked out from the DNA. The table includes around 130,000 clones, 85% to 90% detected once. The germline V gene has CDR1 MNHEY and CDR2 SVGAGI. This CDR3 contains 15 residues. Trimming left V 4 bases short and J 2 bases short, with 13 bases between. The chain has TRBV6-5 and TRBJ2-3, with no clear D. What was sequenced was peripheral blood. The sequence was collected from a human donor in a cohort sampled during active COVID-19. The chain's CDR3 is CASSSRTVLTDTQYF. In DNA, the CDR3 is TGTGCCAGCAGTTCACGTACAGTACTCACAGATACGCAGTATTTT.